The 30 T cell receptor beta chains given below trace back to one sample, sequenced in a study of blood T cell repertoires in COVID-19. The assay was immunoSEQ multiplex PCR, and TCRdb's table has in-frame clones only and misses some. The data show 80,000 to 95,000 clones, roughly 90% seen once. The sample taken for sequencing was peripheral blood. These TCRs come from a man aged 45 to 65 with active or convalescent COVID-19.

The chain links TRBV5-1 to TRBJ2-5, with unresolved D. This CDR3 spans 14 amino acids. Per germline, CDR1 SGHRS and CDR2 YFSETQ. V was shortened by 1 base and J by 1 base, with 8 bases between the two germline ends. The CDR3 sequence is CASSLLQSQETQYF. The CDR3, as DNA: TGCGCCAGCAGCTTGTTACAGAGCCAAGAGACCCAGTACTTC. The full variable domain, completed using reference TRBV5-1 and TRBJ2-5, is KAGVTQTPRYLIKTRGQQVTLSCSPISGHRSVSWYQQTPGQGLQFLFEYFSETQRNKGNFPGRFSGRQFSNSRSEMNVSTLELGDSALYLCASSLLQSQETQYFGPGTRLLVL.

The chain has TRBV6-5 and TRBJ2-1, with 7 nucleotides matching TRBD2. Germline CDR1 and CDR2: MNHEY and SVGAGI. The V segment lost 2 bases and the J segment 5 bases; nucleotides outside the gene matches: 9. The CDR3 contains 16 residues. The CDR3 here is CASSYLTSPLNNEQFF. As DNA, the CDR3 is TGTGCCAGCAGTTACCTGACTAGCCCTTTAAACAATGAGCAGTTCTTC.

This clone was recorded a few times. This chain links TRBV5-1 with TRBJ2-7, with TRBD1 identical over 8 bases. Germline-derived CDR1 and CDR2 are SGHRS and YFSETQ. J gave up 4 bases and V 5 bases, and 8 bases lay outside the gene matches. The CDR3 has 14 amino acids. The CDR3: CASSLTTGEYEQYF. In nucleotides, the CDR3 is TGCGCCAGCAGTTTGACGACAGGGGAGTACGAGCAGTACTTC.

The chain has TRBV5-4 and TRBJ1-1; 7 positions match TRBD1. Germline values: CDR1 SGHNT, CDR2 YYREEE (reference sequence). Losses at the gene ends were 3 bases for V and 4 bases for J; bases not matched to a gene: 6. The CDR3 is 14 residues long. The CDR3: CASSSRGLLTEAFF. As DNA, the CDR3 is TGTGCCAGCAGCTCCAGGGGGTTACTCACTGAAGCTTTCTTT.

The chain has TRBV27 and TRBJ2-3; 11 bases map to TRBD2. With 5 bases clipped from V and 2 bases from J, the junction kept 3 bases outside the gene matches. There are 15 residues in the CDR3. Germline V gene data show CDR1 as MNHEY and CDR2 as SMNVEV (reference sequence). The DNA of the CDR3 is TGTGCCAGCAGTGCGGGACTAGCGGTCACAGATACGCAGTATTTT. Translated, it gives CASSAGLAVTDTQYF.

The chain joins TRBV28 to TRBJ1-4, with a weak D call TRBD1 (6 bases). The CDR3 runs to 16 residues. Per germline, CDR1 MDHEN and CDR2 SYDVKM. V was pared by 4 bases and J by 2 bases, with 14 bases between. This CDR3 reads CASSSGHRATNEKLFF. The CDR3, as DNA: TGTGCCAGCAGTTCGGGACACAGGGCGACTAATGAAAAACTGTTTTTT.

The V call is TRBV4-1, the J call TRBJ2-1, with TRBD2 matching over 7 bases. Trimming took 5 bases from V and 13 from J; bases not matched to a gene: 5. The CDR3 runs to 11 residues. The germline gives CDR1 MGHRA, CDR2 YSYEKL. The CDR3 DNA sequence: TGCGCCAGCAGCACTCGGACTAGACAGTTCTTC. This gives the protein CASSTRTRQFF.

The genes are TRBV7-8 and TRBJ1-5; TRBD1 agrees at 7 bases. The CDR3 is made up of 20 amino acids. CDR1 is SGHVS, CDR2 FQNEAQ, per germline. The junction had 20 bases not matched to a gene; V was cut back by 2 bases and J by 4 bases. In DNA, the CDR3 is TGTGCCAGCAGCTTATCTTTTCAGGGGGTTGTGGGGGTGGGTAATCAGCCCCAGCATTTT. Translating gives CASSLSFQGVVGVGNQPQHF.

This clone was recorded a few times. This chain connects TRBV24-1 to TRBJ1-4; D is ambiguous. V was clipped by 3 bases and J by 6 bases, with 13 bases between them. The CDR3 extends over 15 amino acids. The germline V gene has CDR1 KGHDR and CDR2 SFDVKD. The CDR3 sequence: CATSDGGPVDEKLFF. In nucleotides, the CDR3 is TGTGCCACCAGTGATGGCGGGCCAGTAGATGAAAAACTGTTTTTT.

This clone was counted once. The rearrangement uses TRBV30 and TRBJ2-3, with 8 nucleotides matching TRBD2. Germline V CDR1 and CDR2: GTSNPN, SVGIG (reference sequence). The CDR3 consists of 15 residues. Losses at the gene ends were 4 bases for V and 0 bases for J; bases not matched to a gene: 6. The CDR3 reads CAWNAQRGSTDTQYF. CDR3 nucleotide sequence: TGTGCCTGGAATGCACAGCGGGGGAGCACAGATACGCAGTATTTT.

V is TRBV5-5 and J is TRBJ2-7, with D maybe TRBD1 (5 bases). The V and J ends lost 0 bases and 6 bases respectively, with 13 bases between them. The CDR3 consists of 14 residues. Germline V CDR1 and CDR2: SGHKS, YYEKEE (reference sequence). CDR3 loop: CASSLGGGSGEQYF. The CDR3 DNA reads as TGTGCCAGCAGCTTGGGGGGCGGTTCGGGCGAGCAGTACTTC.

For the CDR3, the DNA is TGTGCCAGTAGTTCCCTCCACAGGGGGCGATACGAGCAGTACTTC. Encoded protein: CASSSLHRGRYEQYF. The chain recombines TRBV19 with TRBJ2-7, with 9 bases fitting TRBD1. The CDR3 has 15 amino acids. V was pared by 5 bases and J by 4 bases, with 9 bases of the junction left unmatched. The germline V gene encodes CDR1 LNHDA and CDR2 SQIVND (reference sequence).

This rearrangement joins TRBV6-2 or TRBV6-3 to TRBJ2-1; 12 bases are shared with TRBD1. Germline CDR1 reads MNHEY; CDR2 reads SVGEGT. J lost 5 bases, V lost 5 bases, and 4 bases had no gene match. This CDR3 has 15 amino acids. CDR3 protein: CASSGTGGLNNEQFF. The CDR3 coding sequence is TGTGCCAGCAGTGGGACAGGGGGCCTTAACAATGAGCAGTTCTTC.

This chain links TRBV10-3 with TRBJ2-7; D possibly corresponds to TRBD1 (6 bases). Germline CDR1 is ENHRY and CDR2 is SYGVKD. This CDR3 contains 15 residues. V shed 0 bases and J shed 0 bases, with 9 bases lying between them. The CDR3, as DNA: TGTGCCATCAGTGAGTCGAGGGGGAACTCCTACGAGCAGTACTTC. It codes for CAISESRGNSYEQYF.

This chain joins TRBV19 and TRBJ1-2; the match to TRBD1 covers 12 bases. The CDR3 spans 17 residues. CDR1 LNHDA and CDR2 SQIVND come from the germline V gene (reference sequence). Trimming cost V 7 bases and J 0 bases; bases outside gene matches: 9. The CDR3 DNA follows: TGTGCCAGTAAGGGGACCGGGACAGGGGGCCCTAACTATGGCTACACCTTC. Translated, it gives CASKGTGTGGPNYGYTF.

V usage is TRBV2 and J usage is TRBJ2-1; 8 bases line up with TRBD2. Germline values: CDR1 SNHLY, CDR2 FYNNEI. This CDR3 has 13 amino acids. V shed 7 bases, J shed 7 bases, and the junction held 6 bases outside the gene matches. The CDR3 here is CASKGLVTNEQFF. DNA for the CDR3: TGTGCCAGCAAGGGACTAGTAACGAATGAGCAGTTCTTC.

The rearrangement joins TRBV7-2 to TRBJ2-5; 9 nucleotides line up with TRBD2. The V segment lost 2 bases and the J segment 5 bases; nucleotides outside the gene matches: 9. In germline, CDR1 is SGHTA, CDR2 FQGNSA. The CDR3 has 16 residues. The CDR3 sequence is CASSLFPSGISETQYF. DNA of the CDR3: TGTGCCAGCAGCTTATTTCCTAGCGGGATTTCGGAGACCCAGTACTTC. Together with reference TRBV7-2 and TRBJ2-5, the CDR3 gives the full variable domain: GAGVSQSPSNKVTEKGKDVELRCDPISGHTALYWYRQSLGQGLEFLIYFQGNSAPDKSGLPSDRFSAERTGGSVSTLTIQRTQQEDSAVYLCASSLFPSGISETQYFGPGTRLLVL.

V usage is TRBV28 and J usage is TRBJ1-2; D is undetermined. Trimming took off 6 bases at V and 8 bases at J, with 10 bases between the two ends. There are 11 residues in the CDR3. CDR1 is MDHEN, CDR2 SYDVKM, per germline. This CDR3 is CASSDISGYTF. The CDR3 DNA sequence: TGTGCCAGCAGCGACATTTCGGGCTACACCTTC.

The chain uses TRBV27 and TRBJ1-6; D not resolved. This CDR3 is built from 13 residues. Germline CDR1 reads MNHEY; CDR2 reads SMNVEV (reference sequence). The V gene lost 7 bases and the J gene lost 7 bases, with 11 bases spanning the gap. CDR3: CASKRLENSPLHF. In DNA form, the CDR3 reads TGTGCCAGCAAAAGACTAGAGAATTCACCCCTCCACTTT.

This chain connects TRBV19 to TRBJ2-3, with D perhaps matching TRBD2 (5 bases). The germline gives CDR1 LNHDA, CDR2 SQIVND (reference sequence). Trimming pared 5 bases from V and 6 bases from J, leaving 24 bases between. This CDR3 is built from 17 residues. The CDR3 loop is CASSLNSGDNSGDTQYF. The CDR3 DNA sequence: TGTGCCAGTAGTTTAAACAGCGGAGATAATAGTGGGGATACGCAGTATTTT.

The chain recombines TRBV6-5 with TRBJ2-1; 8 nucleotides match TRBD1. The ends lost 5 bases at V and 1 base at J; junction bases unmatched: 4. Germline CDR1 is MNHEY and CDR2 is SVGAGI. The CDR3 consists of 15 residues. CDR3 amino acids: CASSIGQGSYNEQFF. DNA for the CDR3: TGTGCCAGCAGTATAGGACAGGGTTCCTACAATGAGCAGTTCTTC.

The V and J genes are TRBV5-1 and TRBJ2-2; TRBD1 matches 7 bases. Looked up from germline, CDR1 is SGHRS and CDR2 is YFSETQ. Germline trimming cut 0 bases from V and 4 bases from J; bases unmatched to any gene: 6. There are 16 residues in the CDR3. Here the CDR3 DNA reads TGCGCCAGCAGCTTGGGAGGGGGCGCGGGCACCGGGGAGCTGTTTTTT. Translation gives CASSLGGGAGTGELFF.

The rearrangement joins TRBV9 to TRBJ2-5, with D maybe TRBD1 (6 bases). V was clipped by 0 bases and J by 2 bases, with 8 bases between them. Germline CDR1 and CDR2: SGDLS and YYNGEE. The CDR3 is 14 residues long. The DNA for the CDR3 is TGTGCCAGCAGCGTAGGACAGGCACAAGAGACCCAGTACTTC. Amino acids: CASSVGQAQETQYF.

The chain links TRBV9 to TRBJ2-2, with D possibly matching TRBD2 (5 bases). With 5 bases removed from V and 0 bases from J, the gap between germline ends came to 8 bases. The length of the CDR3 is 14 residues. In germline, CDR1 is SGDLS, CDR2 YYNGEE. This CDR3 is CASRLTTNTGELFF. CDR3 coding DNA: TGTGCCAGCAGATTGACTACGAACACCGGGGAGCTGTTTTTT.

The chain uses TRBV18 and TRBJ2-3; the D gene is possibly TRBD1 (6 bases). The germline CDR1 and CDR2 sequences are KGHSH and LQKENI. CDR3 length: 15 amino acids. V was clipped by 0 bases and J by 5 bases, with 12 bases between them. CDR3 nucleotides: TGTGCCAGCTCACCACCACAGGGACAAGGAGATACGCAGTATTTT. Translation gives CASSPPQGQGDTQYF.

This rearrangement joins TRBV30 to TRBJ2-5; 8 bases fit TRBD1. The CDR3 length is 12 residues. Germline CDR1 and CDR2: GTSNPN and SVGIG (reference sequence). V shed 4 bases, J shed 5 bases, and the junction held 3 bases outside the gene matches. This CDR3 reads CAWTGGAETQYF. CDR3 nucleotides: TGTGCCTGGACAGGGGGCGCCGAGACCCAGTACTTC.

This chain's CDR3 is CASSARGDANTGELFF. The DNA of the CDR3 is TGTGCCAGCAGCGCACGCGGGGACGCGAACACCGGGGAGCTGTTTTTT. The V call is TRBV9, the J call TRBJ2-2; weak D call: TRBD2 (6 bases). Germline CDR1 SGDLS, CDR2 YYNGEE. The CDR3 length is 16 residues. The V and J ends lost 3 bases and 0 bases respectively, with 12 bases between them.

CDR3 DNA: TGTGCCAGCAGTACCTACAACTATGGCTACACCTTC. This codes for CASSTYNYGYTF. The chain is built from TRBV6-6 and TRBJ1-2; no definite D call. Trimming took off 5 bases at V and 2 bases at J, with 6 bases between the two ends. The CDR3 extends over 12 amino acids. From germline, CDR1 is MNHNY and CDR2 SVGAGI (reference sequence).

V is TRBV27 and J is TRBJ2-7; 9 nucleotides agree with TRBD2. This CDR3 is built from 14 residues. V lost 6 bases and J lost 0; bases outside the gene matches: 3. Per germline, CDR1 MNHEY and CDR2 SMNVEV (reference sequence). This chain's CDR3 is CASRGSGGSYEQYF. The CDR3 DNA follows: TGTGCCAGCAGAGGTAGCGGGGGCTCCTACGAGCAGTACTTC.

This chain connects TRBV11-2 to TRBJ2-5, with TRBD1 matching 9 bases. CDR3 length: 18 residues. V lost 3 bases, J lost 5 bases, and 16 bases stayed unmatched. Germline values: CDR1 SGHAT, CDR2 FQNNGV. CDR3 coding DNA: TGTGCCAGCAGCTTGGGAACAAGACCGGGACAGGGCTCCGAGACCCAGTACTTC. Translation gives CASSLGTRPGQGSETQYF.